A selection of T cell receptor beta chains follows, all from one sample in a study of technical replicates of blood from a few donors. The table came from immunoSEQ multiplex PCR; TCRdb's copy has only in-frame clones and leaves some out. The repertoire holds 60,000 to 85,000 clones, 90% to 95% seen once, with 0.3% to 0.45% in the top ten. Sequenced sample: T cells isolated from PBMCs. All receptors derive from a human donor in good health. Both conserved end residues are part of each CDR3. The D gene is left open where the match is weak. Rows may omit the clone size; those that give it use once, few, many or a size class.

>TRBV5-8|.|.|TRBJ1-3
CASSFRQTISGNTIYF
TGTGCCAGCAGCTTTCGGCAGACTATCTCTGGAAACACCATATATTTT
>TRBV5-1|.|.|TRBJ2-1
CASSLTGANEQFF
TGCGCCAGCAGCTTAACGGGAGCCAATGAGCAGTTCTTC
>TRBV4-1|.|once|TRBJ1-5
CASSHGEGRGGNQPQHF
TGCGCCAGCAGCCATGGGGAGGGCAGAGGGGGAAATCAGCCCCAGCATTTT
>TRBV4-1|TRBD1|.|TRBJ1-4
CASSPGQGNEKLFF
TGCGCCAGCAGCCCCGGACAGGGAAATGAAAAACTGTTTTTT
>TRBV7-2|.|few|TRBJ1-4
CASRQRDTSNEKLFF
TGTGCCAGCAGGCAACGGGACACCTCTAATGAAAAACTGTTTTTT
>TRBV18|TRBD2|.|TRBJ2-3
CASSPTSPDTQYF
TGTGCCAGCTCACCGACTAGCCCAGATACGCAGTATTTT
>TRBV28|.|once|TRBJ1-2
CASSPQENGYTF
TGTGCCAGCAGCCCTCAAGAGAATGGCTACACCTTC
>TRBV29-1|.|once|TRBJ2-5
CSVVLVGETQYF
TGCAGCGTTGTGTTGGTCGGAGAGACCCAGTACTTC
>TRBV7-9|.|.|TRBJ1-4
CASSLTTLHNEKLFF
TGTGCCAGCAGCTTAACGACACTCCATAATGAAAAACTGTTTTTT
>TRBV5-1|.|once|TRBJ1-1
CASSQTEGEAFF
TGCGCCAGCAGCCAAACAGAGGGTGAAGCTTTCTTT
>TRBV19|.|.|TRBJ2-7
CASAFLASSYEQYF
TGTGCCAGCGCATTCTTAGCGTCCTCCTACGAGCAGTACTTC
>TRBV29-1|.|.|TRBJ2-1
CSGHYNNEQFF
TGCAGCGGACATTATAACAATGAGCAGTTCTTC
>TRBV30|.|.|TRBJ1-4
CAWSVRTKGEKLFF
TGTGCCTGGAGTGTAAGGACAAAGGGTGAAAAACTGTTTTTT
>TRBV6-6|TRBD2|.|TRBJ2-3
CATLAGFSDTQYF
TGTGCCACCCTAGCGGGGTTCTCAGATACGCAGTATTTT
>TRBV4-3|.|.|TRBJ2-1
CASSLGTHRVNEQFF
TGCGCCAGCAGCCTAGGTACCCACAGGGTAAATGAGCAGTTCTTC
>TRBV2|.|.|TRBJ2-1
CASSLQGYSSYNEQFF
TGTGCCAGCAGTCTGCAGGGTTATAGCTCCTACAATGAGCAGTTCTTC
>TRBV27|.|.|TRBJ1-1
CASSLGGNTEAFF
TGTGCCAGCAGTTTGGGGGGGAACACTGAAGCTTTCTTT
>TRBV7-7|.|.|TRBJ1-1
CASSPLYADTEAFF
TGTGCTAGCAGCCCCTTATACGCGGACACTGAAGCTTTCTTT
>TRBV7-4|TRBD1|few|TRBJ1-5
CASSSRTGPLLFSAQHF
TGTGCCAGCAGCTCCCGGACAGGGCCCCTATTATTTTCGGCCCAGCATTTT
>TRBV7-9|.|.|TRBJ2-2
CASSLGGVSTGELFF
TGTGCCAGCAGCTTAGGGGGAGTGAGTACCGGGGAGCTGTTTTTT
>TRBV5-5|.|few|TRBJ2-1
CASSSRDEQFF
TGTGCCAGCAGCTCTAGAGATGAGCAGTTCTTC
>TRBV9|.|.|TRBJ2-3
CASSVKEGRTDTQYF
TGTGCCAGCAGCGTAAAGGAGGGCCGCACAGATACGCAGTATTTT
>TRBV10-2|.|once|TRBJ1-2
CASSLRGFGSYGYTF
TGCGCCAGCAGCCTCAGGGGTTTTGGGTCCTATGGCTACACCTTC
>TRBV11-2|.|.|TRBJ2-2
CASSLVYGLANTGELFF
TGTGCCAGCAGCTTAGTGTATGGACTCGCAAACACCGGGGAGCTGTTTTTT
>TRBV29-1|TRBD1|.|TRBJ1-2
CSVDGVVGQGGLPPGYTF
TGCAGCGTTGACGGAGTGGTGGGACAGGGGGGATTACCCCCCGGCTACACCTTC
>TRBV11-2|.|.|TRBJ1-1
CASSLQGMNTEAFF
TGTGCCAGCAGCTTACAGGGTATGAACACTGAAGCTTTCTTT
>TRBV9|.|.|TRBJ1-2
CASSVDGTNYGYTF
TGTGCCAGCAGCGTAGACGGGACTAACTATGGCTACACCTTC
>TRBV28|TRBD2|.|TRBJ2-7
CASKVPAGGPGEQYF
TGTGCCAGCAAAGTCCCAGCGGGAGGGCCCGGCGAGCAGTACTTC
>TRBV14|.|once|TRBJ2-1
CASSQFRGYNEQFF
TGTGCCAGCAGCCAATTCAGAGGGTACAATGAGCAGTTCTTC
>TRBV28|.|.|TRBJ1-4
CASRGSEKLFF
TGTGCCAGCAGGGGGAGTGAAAAACTGTTTTTT
>TRBV28|TRBD1|.|TRBJ2-7
CASFTGQGAREQYF
TGTGCCAGCTTCACGGGACAGGGGGCGAGGGAGCAGTACTTC
>TRBV19|.|.|TRBJ2-7
CASSIDKVDYYEQYF
TGTGCCAGTAGTATAGATAAGGTTGACTACTACGAGCAGTACTTC
>TRBV7-3|.|.|TRBJ2-1
CASSFNSGEQFF
TGTGCCAGCAGCTTTAATAGCGGTGAGCAGTTCTTC
>TRBV7-9|.|once|TRBJ2-1
CASTPRVGEVNEQFF
TGTGCCAGCACCCCCAGGGTAGGGGAGGTCAATGAGCAGTTCTTC